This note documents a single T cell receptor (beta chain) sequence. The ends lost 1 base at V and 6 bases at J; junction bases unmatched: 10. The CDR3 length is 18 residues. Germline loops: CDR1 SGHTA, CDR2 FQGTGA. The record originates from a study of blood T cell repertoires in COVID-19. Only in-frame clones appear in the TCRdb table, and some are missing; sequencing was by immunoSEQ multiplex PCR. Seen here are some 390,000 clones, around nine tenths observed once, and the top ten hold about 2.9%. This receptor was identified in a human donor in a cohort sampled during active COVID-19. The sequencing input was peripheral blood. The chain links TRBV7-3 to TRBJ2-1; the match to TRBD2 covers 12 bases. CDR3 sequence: CASSLIPSGRASSNEQFF. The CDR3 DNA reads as TGTGCCAGCAGCTTAATCCCTAGCGGGAGGGCCTCTAGCAATGAGCAGTTCTTC.